The rows below give T cell receptor beta chains drawn from one sample of a study of Graves' ophthalmopathy and Graves' hyperthyroidism. TCRdb independently ran MiXCR on the multiplex PCR reads; one entry per CDR3 protein. The repertoire holds approximately 480,000 distinct CDR3 sequences, with around an eighth as singletons. Sequencing was done on a sample of blood. The receptors were gathered from a woman in her 30s with Graves' ophthalmopathy. The CDR3 runs from the conserved cysteine through the conserved F or W. A D gene is named only where the DNA matches it firmly. Only some rows state a clone size, as once, few, many or a class for expanded clones.

TRBJ2-7	NA	TRBV12-3/TRBV12-4	11	few	CASALAFEQYF	TGTGCCAGCGCCCTCGCGTTCGAGCAGTACTTC
TRBJ2-5	TRBD2	TRBV6-1	13	once	CASTASGVKTQYF	TGTGCCAGCACGGCTAGCGGGGTAAAGACCCAGTACTTC
TRBJ1-2	TRBD1	TRBV12-5	15	many	CASGHRDRRNYGYTF	TGTGCTAGTGGTCACCGGGACAGGCGAAACTATGGCTACACCTTC
TRBJ1-2	TRBD1	TRBV3-1	13	NA	CASSIRTGPGYTF	TGTGCCAGCAGCATCAGGACAGGACCTGGCTACACCTTC
TRBJ2-7	NA	TRBV28	14	NA	CASSWAGLSYEQYF	TGTGCCAGCAGCTGGGCGGGACTTTCCTACGAGCAGTACTTC
TRBJ1-5	TRBD1	TRBV6-6	20	many	CASRLRAQGAWGGGNQPQHF	TGTGCCAGCAGACTCCGAGCGCAGGGGGCCTGGGGCGGTGGCAATCAGCCCCAGCATTTT
TRBJ2-7	TRBD1	TRBV27	12	many	CASAGQDYEQYF	TGTGCCAGTGCTGGACAGGATTACGAGCAGTACTTC
TRBJ1-1	TRBD1	TRBV7-8	14	many	CASSSGQGGPEAFF	TGTGCCAGCAGCAGCGGACAGGGGGGGCCTGAAGCTTTCTTT
TRBJ2-7	TRBD2	TRBV12-3/TRBV12-4	13	many	CASSPGLATVEYF	TGTGCCAGCAGTCCGGGACTAGCGACGGTGGAGTACTTC
TRBJ2-5	NA	TRBV28	14	many	CASSLYTGRQTQYF	TGTGCCAGCAGTTTATACACAGGGCGCCAGACCCAGTACTTC
TRBJ2-7	NA	TRBV6-5	15	NA	CASSLRGDRRYEQYF	TGTGCCAGCAGTTTGCGTGGTGACAGGCGGTACGAGCAGTACTTC
TRBJ1-1	NA	TRBV20-1	14	NA	CSAKDASHHTEAFF	TGCAGTGCTAAGGACGCCAGCCACCACACTGAAGCTTTCTTT
TRBJ1-2	NA	TRBV27	11	many	CASSEGKGYTF	TGTGCCAGCAGTGAAGGGAAGGGCTACACCTTC
TRBJ1-6	NA	TRBV30	13	many	CAWGSSYNSPLHF	TGTGCCTGGGGGAGCTCCTATAATTCACCCCTCCACTTT
TRBJ1-5	NA	TRBV15	15	NA	CATSRDTEYDLPQHF	TGTGCCACCAGCAGAGATACAGAGTACGATCTGCCCCAGCATTTT
TRBJ2-7	TRBD1	TRBV7-2	12	NA	CASSLTTGAQYF	TGTGCCAGCAGCTTAACGACAGGGGCTCAGTACTTC
TRBJ2-7	NA	TRBV6-5	15	many	CASRGLSVSSYEQYF	TGTGCCAGCAGGGGACTTTCGGTATCCTCCTACGAGCAGTACTTC
TRBJ2-5	TRBD2	TRBV6-2/TRBV6-3	15	few	CASSYPTSVQETQYF	TGTGCCAGCAGTTACCCCACTAGCGTACAAGAGACCCAGTACTTC
TRBJ1-2	TRBD1	TRBV6-1	14	many	CASSQTGITYGYTF	TGTGCCAGCAGTCAGACAGGGATCACCTATGGCTACACCTTC
TRBJ1-2	NA	TRBV14	13	NA	CASSQDRTYGYTF	TGTGCCAGCAGCCAAGATCGGACCTATGGCTACACCTTC
TRBJ1-2	NA	TRBV20-1	15	many	CSARDSLSWADGYTF	TGCAGTGCTAGAGATTCTCTTTCCTGGGCTGATGGCTACACCTTC
TRBJ2-5	TRBD1	TRBV7-8	15	many	CASSSGTGKRETQYF	TGTGCCAGCAGCTCCGGGACAGGGAAACGAGAGACCCAGTACTTC
TRBJ1-1	TRBD1	TRBV19	14	many	CASSSTGVYTEAFF	TGTGCCAGTAGTTCTACAGGGGTATACACTGAAGCTTTCTTT
TRBJ2-5	NA	TRBV11-1	17	few	CASSLGTGHRYQETQYF	TGTGCCAGCAGCTTAGGTACCGGACACCGCTACCAAGAGACCCAGTACTTC
TRBJ2-7	TRBD2	TRBV12-3/TRBV12-4	14	many	CASSTGTSGYEQYF	TGTGCCAGCAGCACCGGGACTAGCGGCTACGAGCAGTACTTC
TRBJ1-5	TRBD1	TRBV12-3/TRBV12-4	15	many	CASSGDRGLHQPQHF	TGTGCCAGCAGTGGGGACAGGGGATTACATCAGCCCCAGCATTTT
TRBJ1-3	NA	TRBV20-1	15	few	CSARVGTNSGNTIYF	TGCAGTGCTAGAGTCGGGACAAATTCTGGAAACACCATATATTTT
TRBJ1-5	NA	TRBV6-5	16	many	CASSSETDGSNQPQHF	TGTGCCAGCAGTTCCGAGACAGACGGTAGCAATCAGCCCCAGCATTTT
TRBJ2-2	TRBD2	TRBV4-2	16	many	CASSRTSGRATGELFF	TGTGCCAGCAGCCGGACTAGCGGGAGGGCCACCGGGGAGCTGTTTTTT
TRBJ2-7	NA	TRBV20-1	14	many	CSATASTVLGEQYF	TGCAGTGCCACCGCCTCGACAGTCCTAGGCGAGCAGTACTTC
TRBJ2-5	TRBD2	TRBV19	16	few	CASSPLSGGYQETQYF	TGTGCCAGTAGCCCCCTTAGCGGGGGGTACCAAGAGACCCAGTACTTC
TRBJ2-7	NA	TRBV28	14	NA	CASSFQRRGDEQYF	TGTGCCAGCAGTTTTCAGCGGAGGGGGGACGAGCAGTACTTC
TRBJ2-7	NA	TRBV5-1	12	NA	CACSPDGYEQYF	TGCGCCTGCAGCCCAGACGGATACGAGCAGTACTTC
TRBJ1-6	NA	TRBV28	15	NA	CASSLTSRGNSPPHF	TGTGCCAGCAGCCTTACATCCAGGGGAAATTCACCCCCCCACTTT
TRBJ2-7	NA	TRBV20-1	13	NA	CSALPLVANEQYF	TGCAGTGCTCTTCCCCTAGTGGCGAACGAGCAGTACTTC
TRBJ2-2	TRBD2	TRBV6-1	12	few	CASSEYSGGLFF	TGTGCCAGCAGTGAATACAGCGGGGGGCTGTTTTTT
TRBJ1-1	NA	TRBV12-3/TRBV12-4	13	NA	CASSIKGGTEAFF	TGTGCCAGCAGCATTAAAGGGGGGACTGAAGCTTTCTTT
TRBJ1-1	NA	TRBV12-3/TRBV12-4	14	many	CASSLKRMNTEAFF	TGTGCCAGCAGTTTAAAGAGAATGAACACTGAAGCTTTCTTT
TRBJ2-7	NA	TRBV28	12	many	CASSLASNKQYF	TGTGCCAGCAGTTTAGCGAGCAACAAGCAGTACTTC
TRBJ1-5	NA	TRBV9	16	few	CASSVLPPGDNQPQHF	TGTGCCAGCAGCGTACTTCCCCCGGGGGACAATCAGCCCCAGCATTTT
TRBJ2-7	NA	TRBV30	12	many	CAWSAGFNEQYF	TGTGCCTGGAGTGCTGGGTTCAACGAGCAGTACTTC
TRBJ1-1	NA	TRBV28	14	many	CASSFYRENTEAFF	TGTGCCAGCAGTTTTTACAGGGAGAACACTGAAGCTTTCTTT
TRBJ2-5	TRBD1	TRBV7-4	17	NA	CASSLIPGQSHQETQYF	TGTGCCAGCAGCTTAATCCCGGGACAGTCACACCAAGAGACCCAGTACTTC
TRBJ2-2	TRBD2	TRBV12-3/TRBV12-4	16	many	CASSRLAGTNTGELFF	TGTGCCAGCAGTCGACTAGCGGGCACGAACACCGGGGAGCTGTTTTTT
TRBJ2-7	TRBD1	TRBV28	16	many	CASSFRDRSTHYEQYF	TGTGCCAGCAGTTTTCGGGACAGGAGCACCCACTACGAGCAGTACTTC
TRBJ2-5	NA	TRBV12-3/TRBV12-4	14	many	CASSSGTPRETQYF	TGTGCCAGCAGTTCCGGGACTCCACGGGAGACCCAGTACTTC
TRBJ2-7	NA	TRBV3-1	14	many	CASSPDTTPYEQYF	TGTGCCAGCAGCCCTGACACGACCCCCTACGAGCAGTACTTC
TRBJ2-4	TRBD1	TRBV2	18	many	CASSESQGGLLAKNIKYF	TGTGCCAGCAGTGAATCCCAAGGGGGCTTGCTAGCCAAAAACATTAAGTACTTC